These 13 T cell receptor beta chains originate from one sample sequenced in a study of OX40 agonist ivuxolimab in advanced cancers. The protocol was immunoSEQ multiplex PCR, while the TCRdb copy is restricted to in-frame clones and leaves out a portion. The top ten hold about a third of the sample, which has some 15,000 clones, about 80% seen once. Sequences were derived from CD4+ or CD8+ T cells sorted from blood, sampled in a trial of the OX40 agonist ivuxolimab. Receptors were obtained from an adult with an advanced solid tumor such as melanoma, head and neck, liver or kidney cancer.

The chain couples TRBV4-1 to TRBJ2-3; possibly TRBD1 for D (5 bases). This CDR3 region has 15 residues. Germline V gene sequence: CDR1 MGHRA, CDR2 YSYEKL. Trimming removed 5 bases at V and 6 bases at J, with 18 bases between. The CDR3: CASSLVQAQGDTQYF. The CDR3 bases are TGCGCCAGCAGCTTAGTACAGGCCCAAGGGGATACGCAGTATTTT.

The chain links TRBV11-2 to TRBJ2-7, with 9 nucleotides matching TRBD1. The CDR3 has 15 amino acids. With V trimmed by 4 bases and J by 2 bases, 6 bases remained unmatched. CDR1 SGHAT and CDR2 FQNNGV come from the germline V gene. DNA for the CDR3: TGTGCCAGCAGCTCCGGGACAGGGACGGCCTACGAGCAGTACTTC. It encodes CASSSGTGTAYEQYF.

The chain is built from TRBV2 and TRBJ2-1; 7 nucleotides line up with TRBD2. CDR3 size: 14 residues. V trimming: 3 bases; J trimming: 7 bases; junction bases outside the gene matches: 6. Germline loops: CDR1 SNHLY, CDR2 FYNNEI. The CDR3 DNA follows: TGTGCCAGCAGTGAGGGGAGGGCTAGGAATGAGCAGTTCTTC. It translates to CASSEGRARNEQFF.

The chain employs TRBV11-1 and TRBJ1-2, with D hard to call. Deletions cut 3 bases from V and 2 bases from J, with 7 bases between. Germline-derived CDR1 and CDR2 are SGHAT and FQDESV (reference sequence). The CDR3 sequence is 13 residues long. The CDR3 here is CASSLRGNYGYTF. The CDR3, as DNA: TGTGCCAGCAGCTTGCGGGGAAACTATGGCTACACCTTC.

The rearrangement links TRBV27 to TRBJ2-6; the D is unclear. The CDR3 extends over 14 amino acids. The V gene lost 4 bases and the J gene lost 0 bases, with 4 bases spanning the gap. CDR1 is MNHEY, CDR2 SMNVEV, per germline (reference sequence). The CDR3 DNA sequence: TGTGCCAGCAGTTCGTTCTCTGGGGCCAACGTCCTGACTTTC. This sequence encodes CASSSFSGANVLTF.

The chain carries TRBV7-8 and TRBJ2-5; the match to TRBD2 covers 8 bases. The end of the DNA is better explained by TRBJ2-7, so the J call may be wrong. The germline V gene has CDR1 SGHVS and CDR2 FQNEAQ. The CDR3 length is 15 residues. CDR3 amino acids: CASSPAGGGGYEQYF. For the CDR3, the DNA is TGTGCCAGCAGCCCCGCCGGGGGGGGAGGATACGAGCAGTACTTC.

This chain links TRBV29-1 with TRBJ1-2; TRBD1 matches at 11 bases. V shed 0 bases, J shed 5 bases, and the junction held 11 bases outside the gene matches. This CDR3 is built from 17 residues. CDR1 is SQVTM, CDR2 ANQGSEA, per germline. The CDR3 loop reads CSVEDLGQGDLFYGYTF. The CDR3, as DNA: TGCAGCGTTGAAGATCTGGGACAGGGGGATTTATTTTATGGCTACACCTTC.

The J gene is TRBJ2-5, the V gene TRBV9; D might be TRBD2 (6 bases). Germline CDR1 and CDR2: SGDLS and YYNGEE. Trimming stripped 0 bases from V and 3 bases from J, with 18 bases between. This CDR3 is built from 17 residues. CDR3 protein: CASSVGDLAGLEETQYF. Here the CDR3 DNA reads TGTGCCAGCAGCGTAGGGGACTTGGCAGGCCTAGAAGAGACCCAGTACTTC.

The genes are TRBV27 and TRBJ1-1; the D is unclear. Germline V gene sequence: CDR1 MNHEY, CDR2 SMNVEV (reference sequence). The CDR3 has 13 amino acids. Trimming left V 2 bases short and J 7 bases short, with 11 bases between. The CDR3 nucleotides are TGTGCCAGCAGTTTACGGATCGGTTTTGAAGCTTTCTTT. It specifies CASSLRIGFEAFF.

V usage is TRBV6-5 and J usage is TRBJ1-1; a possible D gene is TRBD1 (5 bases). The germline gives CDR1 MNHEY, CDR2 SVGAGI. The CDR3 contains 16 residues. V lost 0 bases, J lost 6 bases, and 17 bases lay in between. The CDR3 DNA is TGTGCCAGCAGTTACTCGAAAACGAGGGGTGGAGCTGAAGCTTTCTTT. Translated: CASSYSKTRGGAEAFF.

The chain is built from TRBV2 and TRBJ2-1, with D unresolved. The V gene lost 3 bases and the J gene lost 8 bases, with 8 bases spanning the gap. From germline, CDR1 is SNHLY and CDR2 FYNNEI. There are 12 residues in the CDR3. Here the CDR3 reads CASSEVAHEQFF. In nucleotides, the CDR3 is TGTGCCAGCAGTGAGGTAGCCCATGAGCAGTTCTTC. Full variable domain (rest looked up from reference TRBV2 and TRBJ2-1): EPEVTQTPSHQVTQMGQEVILRCVPISNHLYFYWYRQILGQKVEFLVSFYNNEISEKSEIFDDQFSVERPDGSNFTLKIRSTKLEDSAMYFCASSEVAHEQFFGPGTRLTVL.

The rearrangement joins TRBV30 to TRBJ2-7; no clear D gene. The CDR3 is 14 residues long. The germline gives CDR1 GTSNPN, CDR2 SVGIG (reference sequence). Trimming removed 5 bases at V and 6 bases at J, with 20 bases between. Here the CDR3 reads CAWASIGPPGEQYF. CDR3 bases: TGTGCCTGGGCCTCAATCGGACCTCCTGGCGAGCAGTACTTC.

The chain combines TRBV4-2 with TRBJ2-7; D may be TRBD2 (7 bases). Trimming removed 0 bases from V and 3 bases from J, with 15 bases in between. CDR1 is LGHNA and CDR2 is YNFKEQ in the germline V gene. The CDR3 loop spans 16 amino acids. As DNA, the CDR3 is TGTGCCAGCAGCCAAGATTCGGGGGGCGGAGGCTACGAGCAGTACTTC. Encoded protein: CASSQDSGGGGYEQYF.